One sample yielded the 21 T cell receptor beta chains listed below, sequenced in a study of identical twins (TCRdb year 2016). The protocol used for the library was 5' RACE. Sequenced on an Illumina HiSeq 2000. TCRdb reran the public reads through fastp at Q25 and MiXCR, keeping productive beta chains. All rows with the same CDR3 protein become a single entry with the most common DNA and genes. Here the sample has 300,000 to 400,000 distinct CDR3 sequences; 9% to 15% occur a single time. The biggest ten clones account for around 7.8% of the sample. This sample was also put to use in a study of yellow fever vaccine responses in identical twins.

Sample: CD8+ T cells sorted from blood. These receptor sequences come from a woman between 18 and 29 years old in good health.

V gene TRBV29-1 combines with J gene TRBJ2-2; D might be TRBD1 (7 bases). Trimming took off 4 bases at V and 6 bases at J, with 15 bases between the two ends. Germline V CDR1 and CDR2: SQVTM, ANQGSEA. The CDR3 loop spans 14 amino acids. CDR3 sequence reads: CSVVGGQSSGELFF. In DNA, the CDR3 is TGCAGCGTTGTCGGGGGACAGAGCTCCGGGGAGCTGTTTTTT.

CDR3 nucleotides: TGTGCCAGCAGCCCAAACAACCATAGCCCTAGCGGCTACGAGCAGTACGTC. This encodes CASSPNNHSPSGYEQYV. This rearrangement joins TRBV7-2 to TRBJ2-7; 7 bases are a match to TRBD2. This CDR3 region has 17 residues. Germline V CDR1 and CDR2: SGHTA, FQGNSA. The junction had 16 bases not matched to a gene; V was cut back by 5 bases and J by 3 bases.

This clonotype was detected many times. V and J are TRBV6-1 and TRBJ2-7, with TRBD1 matching 8 bases. The germline V gene has CDR1 MNHNS and CDR2 SASEGT. CDR3 length: 14 residues. With V trimmed by 5 bases and J by 4 bases, 7 bases remained unmatched. The CDR3 is CASSRQGSIYEQYF. The CDR3 DNA follows: TGTGCCAGCAGTAGACAGGGGAGTATTTACGAGCAGTACTTC.

The rearrangement links TRBV7-2 to TRBJ2-1; D gene ambiguous. The V end was cut by 4 bases, the J end by 0 bases, with 13 bases between. The CDR3 runs to 16 residues. Germline V gene sequence: CDR1 SGHTA, CDR2 FQGNSA. In nucleotides, the CDR3 is TGTGCCAGCAGCTCCCGACTGGGCAGCTCCTACAATGAGCAGTTCTTC. Residues: CASSSRLGSSYNEQFF.

This clonotype was counted only a few times. The chain links TRBV6-4 to TRBJ2-3, with D uncertain. The length of the CDR3 is 13 residues. V dropped 4 bases and J dropped 0 bases, with 5 bases sitting between them. Germline CDR1 MRHNA, CDR2 SNTAGT. The CDR3 reads CASSVASTDTQYF. For the CDR3, the DNA is TGTGCCAGCAGTGTGGCTAGCACAGATACGCAGTATTTT.

The sample holds a few counts of this clonotype. V is TRBV28 and J is TRBJ2-7; D might be TRBD2 (5 bases). Germline V gives CDR1 MDHEN, CDR2 SYDVKM. V was shortened by 7 bases and J by 3 bases, with 13 bases between the two germline ends. This CDR3 is built from 13 residues. The CDR3 loop is CASKREVGYEQYF. In nucleotides, the CDR3 is TGTGCCAGCAAGAGGGAAGTCGGCTACGAGCAGTACTTC.

There are a few counts of this clonotype. CDR3 sequence: CASSLEGTGADNEQFF. As DNA, the CDR3 is TGTGCCAGCAGCTTAGAGGGGACAGGTGCCGACAATGAGCAGTTCTTC. The chain joins TRBV7-8 to TRBJ2-1; 8 bases match TRBD1. Germline CDR1 and CDR2: SGHVS and FQNEAQ. This CDR3 is built from 16 residues. J gave up 5 bases and V 1 base, and 7 bases lay outside the gene matches.

V gene TRBV3-1 combines with J gene TRBJ2-7; the D call may be TRBD1 or TRBD2 (5 bases each). V was clipped by 0 bases and J by 7 bases, with 13 bases between them. The V gene's germline CDR1 is LGHDT and CDR2 YNNKEL (reference sequence). This CDR3 has 14 residues. As DNA, the CDR3 is TGTGCCAGCAGCCAAGATTGGGGGTTGGGGGAGCAGTACTTC. Its translation is CASSQDWGLGEQYF.

This clonotype was seen only a few times. The J gene is TRBJ2-3, the V gene TRBV10-1; a possible D gene is TRBD1 (6 bases). The CDR3 length is 12 residues. V lost 3 bases, J lost 9 bases, and 10 bases lay in between. Per the germline V gene, CDR1 is WNHNN and CDR2 is SYGVQD (reference sequence). CDR3: CASSDEGETQYF. The DNA for the CDR3 is TGCGCCAGCAGTGATGAGGGGGAGACGCAGTATTTT.

This clonotype turned up a few times. The chain combines TRBV6-4 with TRBJ2-1; perhaps TRBD1 as D (5 bases). The CDR3 is 15 residues long. Trimming removed 2 bases at V and 7 bases at J, with 15 bases between. The germline V gene encodes CDR1 MRHNA and CDR2 SNTAGT. The CDR3 DNA reads TGTGCCAGCAGTGACCGCCAGGGTGGTTCGAATGAGCAGTTCTTC. It is translated as CASSDRQGGSNEQFF.

V gene TRBV20-1 combines with J gene TRBJ1-2; possible D gene TRBD1, 5 bases. CDR3 size: 14 residues. V lost 3 bases to trimming and J lost 0 bases, with 11 bases between them. CDR1 and CDR2 from the germline V gene are DFQATT and SNEGSKA (reference sequence). The CDR3 loop is CSARDILANYGYTF. The CDR3 DNA reads as TGCAGTGCTAGGGACATCCTGGCTAACTATGGCTACACCTTC.

The gene calls are TRBV5-6 and TRBJ1-2; the D gene is possibly TRBD1 (6 bases). Between the trimmed V and J ends, which lost 6 bases and 4 bases, there was a span of 13 bases. The CDR3 contains 13 residues. The germline V gene encodes CDR1 SGHDT and CDR2 YYEEEE. This CDR3 reads CASKDRSLYGYTF. In DNA form, the CDR3 reads TGTGCCAGCAAGGACAGATCCCTCTATGGCTACACCTTC.

This chain uses TRBV10-3 with TRBJ2-5; unclear D gene. Germline V gene sequence: CDR1 ENHRY, CDR2 SYGVKD. The CDR3 covers 11 residues. The V end lost 8 bases, the J end lost 2 bases, and 6 bases lay between the germline ends. CDR3 DNA sequence: TGTGCCATCGGTATTCAAGAGACCCAGTACTTC. Residues: CAIGIQETQYF.

This sequence joins TRBV3-1 and TRBJ2-3, with TRBD2 as a possible D gene (5 bases). CDR3 length: 17 residues. V lost 1 base to trimming and J lost 2 bases, with 16 bases between them. Germline V gives CDR1 LGHDT, CDR2 YNNKEL (reference sequence). The CDR3 region has the DNA TGTGCCAGCAGCCAAGTGGGGAGATCGGGGTTCACAGATACGCAGTATTTT. It codes for CASSQVGRSGFTDTQYF.

This clonotype was picked up many times. The chain employs TRBV28 and TRBJ2-7; 8 bases align to TRBD1. V lost 2 bases, J lost 9 bases, and 3 bases stayed unmatched. Germline lookup yields CDR1 MDHEN and CDR2 SYDVKM. There are 12 residues in the CDR3. The CDR3 spells CASSLPGTGQYF. CDR3 nucleotide sequence: TGTGCCAGCAGTTTACCAGGGACAGGGCAGTACTTC.

This chain uses TRBV5-6 with TRBJ1-6; D possibly corresponds to TRBD1 (6 bases). CDR3 size: 14 residues. The V gene's germline CDR1 is SGHDT and CDR2 YYEEEE. Trimming removed 0 bases from V and 8 bases from J, with 9 bases in between. In nucleotides, the CDR3 is TGTGCCAGCAGCTTGGCCAGGGGTTATTCACCCCTCCACTTT. This gives the protein CASSLARGYSPLHF.

The chain employs TRBV3-1 and TRBJ2-1; 8 bases line up with TRBD1. The CDR3 is made up of 21 amino acids. CDR1 LGHDT and CDR2 YNNKEL come from the germline V gene (reference sequence). V gave up 0 bases and J gave up 3 bases; unmatched junction bases: 19. In DNA, the CDR3 is TGTGCCAGCAGCCAAGATCACGACAGGGGCAAACCCCCTAAAAACTACAATGAGCAGTTCTTC. As protein: CASSQDHDRGKPPKNYNEQFF.

The gene calls are TRBV13 and TRBJ2-1, with D possibly matching TRBD1 (5 bases). V was trimmed by 0 bases and J by 1 base, leaving 7 bases between them. This CDR3 has 15 residues. Germline V gene sequence: CDR1 PRHDT, CDR2 FYEKMQ (reference sequence). CDR3 in amino acids: CASSLGTESYNEQFF. Written as DNA, the CDR3 is TGTGCCAGCAGCTTAGGGACAGAGTCCTACAATGAGCAGTTCTTC.

This clonotype was seen a handful of times. The J gene is TRBJ1-6, the V gene TRBV4-1, with D unclear. CDR1 MGHRA and CDR2 YSYEKL come from the germline V gene. The CDR3 runs to 13 residues. Trimming shortened V by 1 base and J by 8 bases, and 6 bases separated the two germline ends. The CDR3 DNA is TGCGCCAGCAGCCAAGGGGTGGATTCACCCCTCCACTTT. Its translation: CASSQGVDSPLHF.

The V gene is TRBV11-1, the J gene TRBJ2-1, with 13 nucleotides matching TRBD2. The germline gives CDR1 SGHAT, CDR2 FQDESV (reference sequence). V shed 5 bases, J shed 1 base, and the junction held 11 bases outside the gene matches. CDR3 length equals 19 residues. This CDR3 is CASSPGRTSGGRSYNEQFF. CDR3 DNA sequence: TGTGCCAGCAGCCCGGGAAGGACTAGCGGGGGTCGGTCCTACAATGAGCAGTTCTTC.

This clonotype was observed at least ten times. The chain's CDR3 is CASSLTVGCYEQYV. CDR3 nucleotide sequence: TGTGCCAGCAGCTTAACGGTAGGGTGCTACGAGCAGTACGTC. V is TRBV11-2 and J is TRBJ2-7; D unresolved. With 2 bases removed from V and 3 bases from J, the gap between germline ends came to 11 bases. The length of the CDR3 is 14 residues. The germline V gene has CDR1 SGHAT and CDR2 FQNNGV.